This paragraph reports one T cell receptor (beta chain). This sample stems from a study of blood T cell repertoires in COVID-19. The overall study: Sample material is recorded as cDNA or gDNA derived from T cells, B-cell-depleted T cells, or PBMCs.

There are 15 residues in the CDR3. Germline CDR1 reads SGHRS; CDR2 reads YFSETQ. With 4 bases clipped from V and 0 bases from J, the junction kept 4 bases outside the gene matches. Only in-frame clones appear in the TCRdb table, and some are missing; sequencing was by immunoSEQ multiplex PCR. The sample records about 190,000 clones, approximately 84% being singletons. The TCR was taken from a woman aged 25-40 years who had recovered from COVID-19. The chain links TRBV5-1 to TRBJ2-1; 7 bases are shared with TRBD2. Sequencing used PBMCs or T cells enriched from blood (not recorded which). CDR3 protein: CASSGGDSSYNEQFF. The CDR3 DNA sequence: TGCGCCAGCAGCGGGGGGGATAGCTCCTACAATGAGCAGTTCTTC.